These T cell receptor beta chains were read from a single sample in a study of PD-1 blockade in classical Hodgkin lymphoma. Profiling relied on immunoSEQ multiplex PCR, and the TCRdb table lists in-frame clones only, not all of them. The sample has around 91,000 clones, roughly 76% seen once; the top ten hold 15% to 20%. The material sequenced was peripheral blood mononuclear cells (PBMCs), taken before the second cycle of nivolumab. The receptors here all came from a human donor with classical Hodgkin lymphoma. CDR3s include the opening cysteine and the closing phenylalanine or tryptophan. D genes are given only for firm matches.

D	V	J	length	DNA	CDR3
TRBD2	TRBV7-2	TRBJ2-3	18	TGTGCCAGCAGCCTGGGGACTAGCGGGAGACGAAGCACAGATACGCAGTATTTT	CASSLGTSGRRSTDTQYF
-	TRBV29-1	TRBJ1-2	11	TGCAGCGTTTCTATAGGGGAGGGCTACACCTTC	CSVSIGEGYTF
TRBD1	TRBV18	TRBJ1-3	17	TGTGCCAGCTCATCCCCGGGACAGGGGGCGTCTGGAAACACCATATATTTT	CASSSPGQGASGNTIYF
TRBD1	TRBV29-1	TRBJ2-7	13	TGCAGCGCACGGGACAGTGTAAGAGTAGAACAGTACTTC	CSARDSVRVEQYF
-	TRBV7-6	TRBJ1-3	16	TGTGCCAGCAGCTTAGGTCCAGGCCGCTCTGGAAACACCATATATTTT	CASSLGPGRSGNTIYF
-	TRBV28	TRBJ1-2	12	TGTGCCAGCAGTACGGGGGGCCTCCGCTACACCTTC	CASSTGGLRYTF
-	TRBV14	TRBJ2-5	12	TGTGCCAGCAGCCAAGTTGAAGAGACCCAGTACTTC	CASSQVEETQYF
-	TRBV11-2	TRBJ1-2	13	TGTGCCAGCAGCTTAGATCCCGGCTATGGCTACACCTTC	CASSLDPGYGYTF
-	TRBV10-3	TRBJ1-1	12	TGTGCCATCAGTGAGGCAGGGCTAGGAGCTTTCTTT	CAISEAGLGAFF
TRBD1	TRBV11-2	TRBJ2-5	15	TGTGCCAGCAGCCTCATGACAGGGGCCCAAGAGACCCAGTACTTC	CASSLMTGAQETQYF